The TCR beta chain under discussion was sequenced for a study of identifying expanded T cells in peripheral blood. Details on this clone: Its antigen is currently unknown.

Only in-frame clones appear in the TCRdb table, and some are missing; sequencing was by immunoSEQ multiplex PCR. The data contain about 78,000 clones, just under 85% of them singletons. Study-wide results and caveats: About 1.2 clones differed between technical replicates, versus approximately 17 and 20 over time. Across healthy donors, higher total template counts meant significantly greater roughly 2-week count variance.

Germline CDR1 and CDR2: SGHRS and YFSETQ. The CDR3 loop spans 19 amino acids. J was trimmed by 0 bases and V by 2 bases; bases with no gene match: 8. The chain couples TRBV5-1 to TRBJ2-3, with TRBD2 identical over 14 bases. Material for sequencing was blood. The origin of this receptor is a person aged 18 to 75 in good health. The CDR3 coding sequence is TGCGCCAGCAGCTTCCAGACTAGCGGGAGGGCCGGTAGCACAGATACGCAGTATTTT. Translating it yields CASSFQTSGRAGSTDTQYF. The variable domain in full, with the rest retrieved from reference TRBV5-1 and TRBJ2-3, is KAGVTQTPRYLIKTRGQQVTLSCSPISGHRSVSWYQQTPGQGLQFLFEYFSETQRNKGNFPGRFSGRQFSNSRSEMNVSTLELGDSALYLCASSFQTSGRAGSTDTQYFGPGTRLTVL.